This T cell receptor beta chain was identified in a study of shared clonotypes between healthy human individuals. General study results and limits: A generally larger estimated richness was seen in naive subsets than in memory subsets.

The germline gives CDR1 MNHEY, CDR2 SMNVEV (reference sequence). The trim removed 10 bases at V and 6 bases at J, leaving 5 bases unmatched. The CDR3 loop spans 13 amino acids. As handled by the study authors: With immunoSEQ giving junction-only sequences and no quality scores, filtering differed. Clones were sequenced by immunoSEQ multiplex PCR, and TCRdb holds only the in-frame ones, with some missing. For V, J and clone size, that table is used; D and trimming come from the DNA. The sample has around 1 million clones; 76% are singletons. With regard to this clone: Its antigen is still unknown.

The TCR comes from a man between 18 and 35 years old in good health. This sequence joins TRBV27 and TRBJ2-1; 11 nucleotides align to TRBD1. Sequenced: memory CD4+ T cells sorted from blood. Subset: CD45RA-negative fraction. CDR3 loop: CATRTGGLNEQFF. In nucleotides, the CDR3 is TGTGCCACCCGGACAGGGGGCCTCAATGAGCAGTTCTTC.